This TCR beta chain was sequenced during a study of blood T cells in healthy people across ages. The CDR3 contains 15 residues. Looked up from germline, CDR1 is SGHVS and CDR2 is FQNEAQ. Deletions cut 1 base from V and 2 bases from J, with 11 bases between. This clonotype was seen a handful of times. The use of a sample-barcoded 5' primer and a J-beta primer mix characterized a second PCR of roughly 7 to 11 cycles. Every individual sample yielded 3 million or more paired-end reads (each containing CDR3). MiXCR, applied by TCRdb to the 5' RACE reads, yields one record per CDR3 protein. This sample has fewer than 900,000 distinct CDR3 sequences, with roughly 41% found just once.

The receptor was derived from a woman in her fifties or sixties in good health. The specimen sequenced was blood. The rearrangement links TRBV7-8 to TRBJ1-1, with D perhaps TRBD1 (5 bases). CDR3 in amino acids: CASSLGGHRNTEAFF. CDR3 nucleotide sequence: TGTGCCAGCAGCTTAGGTGGACACCGAAACACTGAAGCTTTCTTT.